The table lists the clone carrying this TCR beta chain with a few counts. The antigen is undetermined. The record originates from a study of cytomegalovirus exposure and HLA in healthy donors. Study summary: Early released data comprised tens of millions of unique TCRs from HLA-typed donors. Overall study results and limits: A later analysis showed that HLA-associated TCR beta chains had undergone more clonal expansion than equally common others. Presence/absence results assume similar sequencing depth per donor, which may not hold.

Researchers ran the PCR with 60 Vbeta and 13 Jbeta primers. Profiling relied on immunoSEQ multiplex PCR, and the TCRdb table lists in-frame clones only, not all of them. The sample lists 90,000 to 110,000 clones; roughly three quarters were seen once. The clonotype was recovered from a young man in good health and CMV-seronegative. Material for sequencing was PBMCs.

The CDR3 nucleotides are TGTGCCAGCGCCGGGACAGGGGGCCTCTACGAGCAGTACTTC. It specifies CASAGTGGLYEQYF. V usage is TRBV27 and J usage is TRBJ2-7; 12 bases are a match to TRBD1. Germline CDR1 reads MNHEY; CDR2 reads SMNVEV (reference sequence). This CDR3 has 14 residues. V gave up 8 bases and J gave up 3 bases; unmatched junction bases: 5.